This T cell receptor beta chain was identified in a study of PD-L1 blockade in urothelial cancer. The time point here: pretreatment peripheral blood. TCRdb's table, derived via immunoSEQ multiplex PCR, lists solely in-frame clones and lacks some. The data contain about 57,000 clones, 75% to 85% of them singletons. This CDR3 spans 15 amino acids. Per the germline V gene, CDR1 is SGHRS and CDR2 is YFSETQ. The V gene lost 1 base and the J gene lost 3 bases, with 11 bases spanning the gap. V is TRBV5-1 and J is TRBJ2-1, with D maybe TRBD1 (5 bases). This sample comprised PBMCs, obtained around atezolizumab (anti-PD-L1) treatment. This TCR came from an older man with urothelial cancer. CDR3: CASSLLGLVYNEQFF. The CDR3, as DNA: TGCGCCAGCAGCTTGTTGGGGCTTGTCTACAATGAGCAGTTCTTC.